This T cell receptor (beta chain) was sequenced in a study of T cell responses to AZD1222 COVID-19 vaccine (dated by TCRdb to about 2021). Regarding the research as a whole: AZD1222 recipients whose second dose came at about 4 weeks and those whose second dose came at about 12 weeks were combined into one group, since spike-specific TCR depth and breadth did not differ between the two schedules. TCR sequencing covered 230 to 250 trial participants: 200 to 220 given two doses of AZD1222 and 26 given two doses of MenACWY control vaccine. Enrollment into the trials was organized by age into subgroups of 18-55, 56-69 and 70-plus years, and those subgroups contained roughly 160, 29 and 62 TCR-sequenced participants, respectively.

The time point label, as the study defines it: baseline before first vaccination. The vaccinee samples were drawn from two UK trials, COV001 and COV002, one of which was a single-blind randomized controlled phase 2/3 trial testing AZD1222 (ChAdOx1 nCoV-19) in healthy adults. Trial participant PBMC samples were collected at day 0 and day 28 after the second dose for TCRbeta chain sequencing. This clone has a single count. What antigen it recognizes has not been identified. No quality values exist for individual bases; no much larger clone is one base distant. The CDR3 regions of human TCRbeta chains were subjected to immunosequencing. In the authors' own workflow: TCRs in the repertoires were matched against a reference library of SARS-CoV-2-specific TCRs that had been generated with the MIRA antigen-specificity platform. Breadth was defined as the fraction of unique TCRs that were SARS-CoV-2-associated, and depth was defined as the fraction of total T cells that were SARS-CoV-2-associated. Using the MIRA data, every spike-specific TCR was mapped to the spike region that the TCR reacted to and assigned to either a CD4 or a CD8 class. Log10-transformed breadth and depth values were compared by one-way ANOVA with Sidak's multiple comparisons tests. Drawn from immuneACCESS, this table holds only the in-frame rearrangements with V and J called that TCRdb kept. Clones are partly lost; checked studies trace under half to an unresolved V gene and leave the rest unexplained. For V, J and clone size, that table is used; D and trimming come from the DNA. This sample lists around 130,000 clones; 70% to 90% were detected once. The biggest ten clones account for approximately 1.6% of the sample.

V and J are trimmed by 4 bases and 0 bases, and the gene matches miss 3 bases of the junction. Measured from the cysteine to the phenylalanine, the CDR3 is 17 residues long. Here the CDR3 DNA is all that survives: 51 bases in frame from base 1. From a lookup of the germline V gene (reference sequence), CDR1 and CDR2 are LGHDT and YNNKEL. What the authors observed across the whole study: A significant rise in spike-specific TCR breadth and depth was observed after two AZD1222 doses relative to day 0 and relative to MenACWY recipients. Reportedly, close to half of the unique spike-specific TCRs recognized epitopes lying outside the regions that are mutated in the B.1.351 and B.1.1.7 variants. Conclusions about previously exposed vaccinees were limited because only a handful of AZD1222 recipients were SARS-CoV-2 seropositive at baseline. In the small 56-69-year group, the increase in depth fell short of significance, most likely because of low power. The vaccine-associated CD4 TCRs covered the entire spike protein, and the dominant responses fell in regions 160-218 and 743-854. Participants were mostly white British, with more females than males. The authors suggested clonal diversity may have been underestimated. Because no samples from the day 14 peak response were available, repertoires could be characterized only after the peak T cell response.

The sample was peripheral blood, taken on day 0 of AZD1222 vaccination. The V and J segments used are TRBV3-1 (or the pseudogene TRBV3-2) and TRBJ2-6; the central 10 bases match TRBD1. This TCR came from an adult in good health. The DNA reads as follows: TGTGCCAGCAGCCGACAGGGGGCGAGCTCTGGGGCCAACGTCCTGACTTTC. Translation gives CASSRQGASSGANVLTF.